The source of this TCR beta chain is a study of blood T cell repertoires in COVID-19. The data were produced by immunoSEQ multiplex PCR, yet TCRdb's version contains in-frame clones alone and is incomplete. The sample carries about 120,000 clones, 85% to 90% recorded once. CDR3 length equals 15 residues. The V gene lost 3 bases and the J gene lost 2 bases, with 13 bases spanning the gap. CDR1 SNHLY and CDR2 FYNNEI come from the germline V gene. The source material was peripheral blood. This chain joins TRBV2 and TRBJ1-2; possibly TRBD1 for D (5 bases). The sequence was obtained from a woman in her sixties or seventies with COVID-19, enrolled during active disease. CDR3: CASSDRAASNYGYTF. In DNA form, the CDR3 reads TGTGCCAGCAGTGACAGGGCCGCCTCAAACTATGGCTACACCTTC.